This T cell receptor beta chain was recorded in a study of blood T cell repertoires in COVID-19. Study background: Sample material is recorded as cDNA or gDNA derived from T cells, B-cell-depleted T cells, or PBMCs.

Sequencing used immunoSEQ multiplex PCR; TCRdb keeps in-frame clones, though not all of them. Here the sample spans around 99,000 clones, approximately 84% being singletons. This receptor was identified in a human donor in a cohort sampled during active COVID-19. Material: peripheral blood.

In DNA form, the CDR3 reads TGTGCCAGCAGTCCCGCCCCGGGGGTTGGGCAGCCCCAGCATTTT. It is translated as CASSPAPGVGQPQHF. The chain employs TRBV3-1 (or the pseudogene TRBV3-2) and TRBJ1-5; D may be TRBD1 (5 bases). V was pared by 6 bases and J by 7 bases, with 19 bases between. The CDR3 sequence is 15 residues long. In germline, CDR1 is LGHDT, CDR2 YNNKEL (reference sequence).